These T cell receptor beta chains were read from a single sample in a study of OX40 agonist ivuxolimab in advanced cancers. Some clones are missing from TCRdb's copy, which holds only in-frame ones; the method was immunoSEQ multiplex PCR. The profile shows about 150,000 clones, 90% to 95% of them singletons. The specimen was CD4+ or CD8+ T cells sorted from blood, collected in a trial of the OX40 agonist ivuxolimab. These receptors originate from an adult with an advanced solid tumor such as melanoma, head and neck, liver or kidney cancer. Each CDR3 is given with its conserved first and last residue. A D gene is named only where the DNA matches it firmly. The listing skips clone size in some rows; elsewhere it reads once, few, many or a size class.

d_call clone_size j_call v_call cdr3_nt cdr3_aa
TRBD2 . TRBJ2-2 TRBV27 TGTGCCAGCAGTCGCTCCTTAGGACTAGCGGGACGACCCACCGGGGAGCTGTTTTTT CASSRSLGLAGRPTGELFF
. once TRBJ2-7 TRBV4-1 TGCGCCAGCAGCCCACGGGGTTCGAGATACTCCTACGAGCAGTACTTC CASSPRGSRYSYEQYF
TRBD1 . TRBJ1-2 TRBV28 TGTGCCAGCAGTTTACCCCTCTCGACAGGGAGGGATGGCTACACCTTC CASSLPLSTGRDGYTF
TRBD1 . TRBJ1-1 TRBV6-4 TGTGCCAGCAGTGCTGAGACAGGGGTCACTGAAGCTTTCTTT CASSAETGVTEAFF
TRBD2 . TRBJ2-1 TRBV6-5 TGTGCCAGCGGGAATAGCGGGGGCTGGAATGAGCAGTTCTTC CASGNSGGWNEQFF
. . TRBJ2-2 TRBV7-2 TGTGCCAGCAGCTTGGCACAGGGGAACACCGGGGAGCTGTTTTTT CASSLAQGNTGELFF
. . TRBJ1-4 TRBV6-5 TGTGCCAGCAGTTACCTCTCAGTTACAACTAATGAAAAACTGTTTTTT CASSYLSVTTNEKLFF
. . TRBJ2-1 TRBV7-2 TGTGCCAGCAGCCAATACAGGGCGAGCCGGGGGTATGAGCAGTTCTTC CASSQYRASRGYEQFF
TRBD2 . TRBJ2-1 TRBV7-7 TGTGCTAGCAGCCAGGCCGGGACTAGCAGCAATGAGCAGTTCTTC CASSQAGTSSNEQFF
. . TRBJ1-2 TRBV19 TGTGCCAGTACTACCCCCACGCCGGGCCGCCAGCCCCGCACCTTC CASTTPTPGRQPRTF
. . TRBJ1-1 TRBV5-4 TGTGCCAGCAGTCGCTCTACTGAAGCTTTCTTT CASSRSTEAFF
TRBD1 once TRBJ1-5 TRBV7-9 TGTGCCAGCAGCGCATTACTTGGAGGACAGGGGAGAGGTCAGCCCCAGCATTTT CASSALLGGQGRGQPQHF
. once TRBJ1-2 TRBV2 TGTGCCAGCAGTGAACAGGGAGATGGCTACACCTTC CASSEQGDGYTF
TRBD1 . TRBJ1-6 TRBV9 TGTGCCAGCAGCGCTCCGGGACAGGTCTCACCCCTCCACTTT CASSAPGQVSPLHF
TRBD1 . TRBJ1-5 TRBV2 TGTGCCAGCGGGGACCCAGGGGGCGGGCAGCCCCAGCATTTT CASGDPGGGQPQHF
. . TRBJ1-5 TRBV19 TGTGCCAGTAGTGCCGGATGGTTGGGCAATCAGCCCCAGCATTTT CASSAGWLGNQPQHF
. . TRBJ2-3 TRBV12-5 TGTGCTAGTGCGGCAGGGAGGACAGATACGCAGTATTTT CASAAGRTDTQYF
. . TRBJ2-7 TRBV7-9 TGTGCCAGCAGCCCCTCCCCTCGGGGACCGGGCTACGAGCAGTACTTC CASSPSPRGPGYEQYF
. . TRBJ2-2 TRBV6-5 TGTGCCAGCAGCCGTGACAGCCCGAACACCGGGGAGCTGTTTTTT CASSRDSPNTGELFF
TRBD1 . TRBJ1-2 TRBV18 TGTGCCAGCTCACCCGCGACAGGGGAATTTTATGGCTACACCTTC CASSPATGEFYGYTF
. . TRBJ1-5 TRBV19 TGTGCCAGTAGTATTTTCGGAGTAGGCAATCAGCCCCAGCATTTT CASSIFGVGNQPQHF
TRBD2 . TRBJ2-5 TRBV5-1 TGCGCCAGCAGCTTGGCGGCGGGGGGGCCGCAAGAGACCCAGTACTTC CASSLAAGGPQETQYF
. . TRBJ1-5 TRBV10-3 TGTGCCATCAGTTCCGACCTGAATCAGCCCCAGCATTTT CAISSDLNQPQHF
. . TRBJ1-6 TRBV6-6 TGTGCCAGCAGTTGGACAGTAATATTGAATTCACCCCTCCACTTT CASSWTVILNSPLHF
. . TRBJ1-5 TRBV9 TGTGCCAGCAGCGTAGGAGATATTAGCAATCAGCCCCAGCATTTT CASSVGDISNQPQHF
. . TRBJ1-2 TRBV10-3 TGTGCCATCAGTGAACGTCAGGGACCCCCCTCGGGCGGCGGCTACACCTTC CAISERQGPPSGGGYTF
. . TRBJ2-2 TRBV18 TGTGCCAGCTCACCGGATTCCGGGGAGCTGTTTTTT CASSPDSGELFF
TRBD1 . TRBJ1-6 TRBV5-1 TGCGCCAGTTCAAAGGACAGGAATTCACCCCTCCACTTT CASSKDRNSPLHF
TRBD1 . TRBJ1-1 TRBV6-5 TGTGCCAGCAGGCGCACAGGGGGGACTGAAGCTTTCTTT CASRRTGGTEAFF
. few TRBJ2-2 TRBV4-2 TGTGCCAGCAGCCTGAGACGAGTTCCCGGGGAGCTGTTTTTT CASSLRRVPGELFF
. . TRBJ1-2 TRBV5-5 TGTGCCAGCAGCTTAGACCACTATGGCTACACCTTC CASSLDHYGYTF
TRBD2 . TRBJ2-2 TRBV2 TGTGCCAGCACAGGGTTGGGGGGGTTCGCGAACACCGGGGAGCTGTTTTTT CASTGLGGFANTGELFF
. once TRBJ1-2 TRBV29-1 TGCAGCGTTGGAGCTTTTCGGTATGGCTACACCTTC CSVGAFRYGYTF
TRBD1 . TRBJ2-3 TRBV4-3 TGCGCCAGCAGTAACAGGGGTAGCACAGATACGCAGTATTTT CASSNRGSTDTQYF
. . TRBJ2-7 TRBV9 TGTGCCAGCAGCCCTTCCGGGAACGGGGCTTACGAGCAGTACTTC CASSPSGNGAYEQYF
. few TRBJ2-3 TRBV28 TGTGCCAGCAGTCCTCCTAGCGCCCTCACAGATACGCAGTATTTT CASSPPSALTDTQYF
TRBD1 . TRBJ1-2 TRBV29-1 TGCAGCGTTAGGGCAGGGGGCCGCATATCCTATGGCTACACCTTC CSVRAGGRISYGYTF
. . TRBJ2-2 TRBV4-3 TGCGCCAGCAGCCAAGCCGGCGGTCTTGAGCTGTTTTTT CASSQAGGLELFF
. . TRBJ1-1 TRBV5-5 TGTGCCAGCAGCTTATGGGGATCATCTGAAGCTTTCTTT CASSLWGSSEAFF
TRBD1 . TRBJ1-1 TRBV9 TGTGCCAGCAGCGCCGCCGGGACAGGATTTAGGGAAGCTTTCTTT CASSAAGTGFREAFF
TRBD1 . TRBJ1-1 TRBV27 TGTGCCAGCAGTTTAAAGGGGGACAGGGAGAGGAACACTGAAGCTTTCTTT CASSLKGDRERNTEAFF
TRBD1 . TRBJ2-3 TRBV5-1 TGCGCCAGCAGCTTGGACACAGGGGGAGGCACAGATACGCAGTATTTT CASSLDTGGGTDTQYF
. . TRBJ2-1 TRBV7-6 TGTGCCAGCAGCTTAGGGGGCCTCCTTAATGAGCAGTTCTTC CASSLGGLLNEQFF
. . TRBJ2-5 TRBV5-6 TGTGCCAGCAGCCCCCGCGGGACCCAGTACTTC CASSPRGTQYF
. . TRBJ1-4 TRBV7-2 TGTGCCAGCAGCTTAATGGGGGCGCGAGGTGAAAAACTGTTTTTT CASSLMGARGEKLFF
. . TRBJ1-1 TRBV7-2 TGTGCCAGCAGCTTACGGCAGGCCCCCGCTGAAGCTTTCTTT CASSLRQAPAEAFF
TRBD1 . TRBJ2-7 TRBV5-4 TGTGCCAGCAGCAGGACAGGGCTCAACGAGCAGTACTTC CASSRTGLNEQYF
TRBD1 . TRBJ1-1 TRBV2 TGTGCCAGCGGATCGACAGGGATGTACACTGAAGCTTTCTTT CASGSTGMYTEAFF
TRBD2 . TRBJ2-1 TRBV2 TGTGCCAGCAGAGGGACTAGCGGGCCTTCCTACAATGAGCAGTTCTTC CASRGTSGPSYNEQFF
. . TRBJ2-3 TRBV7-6 TGTGCCAGCAGCCGTGGACTGTTCACAGATACGCAGTATTTT CASSRGLFTDTQYF
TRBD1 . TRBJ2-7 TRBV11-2 TGTGCCAGCAGCTTCCGACAGGGGGACATGTACGAGCAGTACTTC CASSFRQGDMYEQYF
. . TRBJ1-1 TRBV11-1 TGTGCCAGCAGCTTACGTTCGAACACTGAAGCTTTCTTT CASSLRSNTEAFF
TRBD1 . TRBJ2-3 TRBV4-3 TGCGCCAGCAGCCCGACAGGGTTGGCAGATACGCAGTATTTT CASSPTGLADTQYF
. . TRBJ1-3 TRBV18 TGTGCCAGCTCACTCAAGCACTCTGGAAACACCATATATTTT CASSLKHSGNTIYF
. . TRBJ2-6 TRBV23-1 TGCGCCAGCAGTCCGGCTCAGAGAACCGATTCTGGGGCCAACGTCCTGACTTTC CASSPAQRTDSGANVLTF
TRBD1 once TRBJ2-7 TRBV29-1 TGCAGCGTTGGGGACAGAACTACCTACGAGCAGTACTTC CSVGDRTTYEQYF
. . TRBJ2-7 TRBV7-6 TGTGCCAGCAGCCGAAACGAGGGACCCTACGAGCAGTACTTC CASSRNEGPYEQYF
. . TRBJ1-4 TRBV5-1 TGCGCCAGCAGCCTAGCGGGGATCCCCGTTGAAAAACTGTTTTTT CASSLAGIPVEKLFF
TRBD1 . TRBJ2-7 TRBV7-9 TGTGCCAGCAGCTTAGTAGACAGGGCTGGGAAGTACGAGCAGTACTTC CASSLVDRAGKYEQYF